The 2 T cell receptor beta chains below come from one sample, sequenced in a study of synovial regulatory T cells in juvenile arthritis. Measured with immunoSEQ multiplex PCR; TCRdb has only the in-frame clones, and not every one. This table lists roughly 8,000 clones. Sequencing input: Treg cells from blood. Subset described: remaining (HLA-DR-negative) circulating blood Treg cells. The receptors here all came from a donor aged 2-29 years with juvenile idiopathic arthritis.

The J gene is TRBJ2-5, the V gene TRBV27; TCRdb names TRBD2, which stays unverified in the absence of DNA. Germline V lookup: CDR1 MNHEY, CDR2 SMNVEV (reference sequence). The CDR3 loop spans 14 amino acids. Only the protein is available. The CDR3 region is CASSFLRGGETQYF.

The chain uses TRBV9 and TRBJ2-1; the D call from TCRdb, TRBD2, cannot be confirmed without DNA. The CDR3 runs 16 residues. No DNA is listed. Germline lookup yields CDR1 SGDLS and CDR2 YYNGEE. CDR3 residues: CASSPSGGSSYNEQFF.